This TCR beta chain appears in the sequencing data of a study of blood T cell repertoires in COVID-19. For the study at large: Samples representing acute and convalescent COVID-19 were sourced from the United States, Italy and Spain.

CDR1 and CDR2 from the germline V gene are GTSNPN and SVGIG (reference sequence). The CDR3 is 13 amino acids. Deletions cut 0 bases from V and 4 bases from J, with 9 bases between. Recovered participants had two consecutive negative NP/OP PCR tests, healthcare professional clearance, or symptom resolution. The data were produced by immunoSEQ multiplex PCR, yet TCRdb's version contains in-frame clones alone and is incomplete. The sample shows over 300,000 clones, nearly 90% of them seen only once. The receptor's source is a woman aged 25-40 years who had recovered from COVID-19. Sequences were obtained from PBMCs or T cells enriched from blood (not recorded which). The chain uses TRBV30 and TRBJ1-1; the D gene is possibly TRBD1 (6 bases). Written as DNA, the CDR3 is TGTGCCTGGAGTGTAGGGGGATCCACTGAAGCTTTCTTT. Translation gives CAWSVGGSTEAFF. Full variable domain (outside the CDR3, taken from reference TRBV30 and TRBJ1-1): SQTIHQWPATLVQPVGSPLSLECTVEGTSNPNLYWYRQAAGRGLQLLFYSVGIGQISSEVPQNLSASRPQDRQFILSSKKLLLSDSGFYLCAWSVGGSTEAFFGQGTRLTVV.